In this sample, the clone carrying this TCR beta chain turned up a few times. Antigen: not known. The data derive from a study of T cells after yellow fever vaccination. The CDR3 spans 10 residues. CDR1 DFQATT and CDR2 SNEGSKA come from the germline V gene (reference sequence). The V end lost 4 bases, the J end lost 8 bases, and 8 bases lay between the germline ends. TCRdb analysed the 5' RACE reads with MiXCR anew, one entry per CDR3 protein. Here the sample spans some 600,000 distinct CDR3 sequences, about 12% being singletons. Study-wide points: Post-booster repertoires contained most primary-vaccination clones again (96% CD4, about 90% CD8). The secondary response was weaker, and its peak arrived faster, on day 5 versus 15.

This clonotype originated in a man aged 25-40 years who received the YFV17D yellow fever vaccine. This chain uses TRBV20-1 with TRBJ1-1; D call uncertain. Specimen: PBMCs, collected on the day of the yellow fever booster vaccination. CDR3 in amino acids: CSAKGREAFF. Here the CDR3 DNA reads TGCAGTGCTAAAGGTCGGGAAGCTTTCTTT.